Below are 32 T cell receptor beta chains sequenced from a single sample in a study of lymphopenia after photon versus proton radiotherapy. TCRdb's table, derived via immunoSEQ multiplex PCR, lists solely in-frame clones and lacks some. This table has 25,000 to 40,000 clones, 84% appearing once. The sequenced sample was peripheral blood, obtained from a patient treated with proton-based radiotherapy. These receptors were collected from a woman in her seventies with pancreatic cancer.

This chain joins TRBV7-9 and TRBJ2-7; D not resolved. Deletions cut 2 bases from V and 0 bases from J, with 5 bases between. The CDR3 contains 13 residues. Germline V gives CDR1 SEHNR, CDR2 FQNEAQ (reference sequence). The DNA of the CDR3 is TGTGCCAGCAGCTTACATAGCTCCTACGAGCAGTACTTC. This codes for CASSLHSSYEQYF.

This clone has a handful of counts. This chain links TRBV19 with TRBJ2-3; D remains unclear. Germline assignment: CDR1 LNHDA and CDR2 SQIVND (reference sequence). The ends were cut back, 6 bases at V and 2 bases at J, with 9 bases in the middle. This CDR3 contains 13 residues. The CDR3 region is CASRNYLTDTQYF. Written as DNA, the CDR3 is TGTGCCAGTAGAAATTACCTCACAGATACGCAGTATTTT. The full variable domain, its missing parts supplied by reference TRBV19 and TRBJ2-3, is DGGITQSPKYLFRKEGQNVTLSCEQNLNHDAMYWYRQDPGQGLRLIYYSQIVNDFQKGDIAEGYSVSREKKESFPLTVTSAQKNPTAFYLCASRNYLTDTQYFGPGTRLTVL.

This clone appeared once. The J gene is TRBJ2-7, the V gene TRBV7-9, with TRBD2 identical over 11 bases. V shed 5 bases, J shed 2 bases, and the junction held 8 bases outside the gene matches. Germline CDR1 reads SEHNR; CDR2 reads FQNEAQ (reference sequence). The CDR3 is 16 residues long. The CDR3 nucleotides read TGTGCCAGCAGCCGGGATAGCGGGAGGGGCCCCTACGAGCAGTACTTC. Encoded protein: CASSRDSGRGPYEQYF.

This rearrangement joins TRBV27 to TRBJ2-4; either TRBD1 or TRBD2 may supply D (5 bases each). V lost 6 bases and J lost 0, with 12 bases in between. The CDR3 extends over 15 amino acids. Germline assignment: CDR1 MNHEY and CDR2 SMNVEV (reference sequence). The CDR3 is CASRGTALAKNIQYF. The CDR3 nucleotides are TGTGCCAGCAGGGGGACCGCTCTAGCCAAAAACATTCAGTACTTC.

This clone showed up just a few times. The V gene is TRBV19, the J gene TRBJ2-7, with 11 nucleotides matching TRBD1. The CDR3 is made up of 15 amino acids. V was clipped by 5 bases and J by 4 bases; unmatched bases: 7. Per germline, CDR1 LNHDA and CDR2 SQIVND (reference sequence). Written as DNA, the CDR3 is TGTGCCAGTAGTGCCCGGACAGGGGGCTTGTACGAGCAGTACTTC. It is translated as CASSARTGGLYEQYF.

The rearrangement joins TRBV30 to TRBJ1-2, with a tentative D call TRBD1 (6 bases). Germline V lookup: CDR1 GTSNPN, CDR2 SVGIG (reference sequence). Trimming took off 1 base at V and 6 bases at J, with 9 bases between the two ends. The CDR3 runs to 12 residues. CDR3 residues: CAWSGQVDGYTF. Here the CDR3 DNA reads TGTGCCTGGAGTGGACAGGTAGATGGCTACACCTTC.

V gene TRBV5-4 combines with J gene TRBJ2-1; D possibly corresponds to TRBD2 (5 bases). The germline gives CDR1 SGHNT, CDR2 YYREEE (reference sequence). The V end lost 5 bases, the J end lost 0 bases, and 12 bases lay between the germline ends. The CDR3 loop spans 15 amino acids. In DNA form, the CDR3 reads TGTGCCAGCAGAGCGGACCTGAGCTCCTACAATGAGCAGTTCTTC. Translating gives CASRADLSSYNEQFF.

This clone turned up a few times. CDR3 in amino acids: CASSLNPSEQYF. The CDR3 DNA sequence: TGTGCCAGCAGTTTAAACCCCTCCGAGCAGTACTTC. The V gene is TRBV28, the J gene TRBJ2-7; D gene ambiguous. The CDR3 consists of 12 residues. Germline V CDR1 and CDR2: MDHEN, SYDVKM. V lost 2 bases, J lost 6 bases, and 8 bases lay in between.

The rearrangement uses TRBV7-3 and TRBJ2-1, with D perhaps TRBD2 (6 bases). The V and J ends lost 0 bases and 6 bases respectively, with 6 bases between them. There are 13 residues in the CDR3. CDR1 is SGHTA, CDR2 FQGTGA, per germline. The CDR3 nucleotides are TGTGCCAGCAGCTTAACGGGAGGCAATGAGCAGTTCTTC. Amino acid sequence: CASSLTGGNEQFF.

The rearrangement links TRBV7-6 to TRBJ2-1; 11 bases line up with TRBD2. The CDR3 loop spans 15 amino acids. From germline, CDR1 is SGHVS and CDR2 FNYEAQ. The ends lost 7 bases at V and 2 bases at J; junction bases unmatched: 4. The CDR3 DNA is TGTGCCAGCACCGATAGCGGGAGGGCCTACAATGAGCAGTTCTTC. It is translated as CASTDSGRAYNEQFF.

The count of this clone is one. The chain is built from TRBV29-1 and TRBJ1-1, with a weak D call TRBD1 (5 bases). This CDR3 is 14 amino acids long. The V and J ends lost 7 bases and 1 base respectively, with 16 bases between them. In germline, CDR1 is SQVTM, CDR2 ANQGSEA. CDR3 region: CSAGRDGQNTEAFF. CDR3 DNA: TGCAGCGCTGGAAGGGACGGGCAGAACACTGAAGCTTTCTTT.

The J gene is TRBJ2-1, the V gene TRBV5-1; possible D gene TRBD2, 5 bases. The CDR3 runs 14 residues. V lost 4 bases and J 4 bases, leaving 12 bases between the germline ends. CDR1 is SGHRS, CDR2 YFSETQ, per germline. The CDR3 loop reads CASSRGGEYNEQFF. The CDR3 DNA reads TGCGCCAGCAGCCGAGGTGGGGAGTACAATGAGCAGTTCTTC.

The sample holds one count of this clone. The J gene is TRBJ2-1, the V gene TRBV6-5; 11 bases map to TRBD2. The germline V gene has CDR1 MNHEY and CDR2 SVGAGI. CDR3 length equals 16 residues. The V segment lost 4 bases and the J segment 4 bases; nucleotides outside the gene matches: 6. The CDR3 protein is CASSSLGTSGYNEQFF. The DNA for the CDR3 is TGTGCCAGCAGTTCGCTCGGGACTAGCGGATACAATGAGCAGTTCTTC.

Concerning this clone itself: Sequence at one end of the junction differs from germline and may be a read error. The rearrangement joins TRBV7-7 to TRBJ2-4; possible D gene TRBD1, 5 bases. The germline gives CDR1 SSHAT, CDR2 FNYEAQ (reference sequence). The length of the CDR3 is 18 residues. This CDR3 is CASSLTGSPRLAKNIQYF. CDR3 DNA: TGTGCTAGCAGCTTAACAGGATCCCCCCGCCTAGCCAAAAACATTCAGTACTTC.

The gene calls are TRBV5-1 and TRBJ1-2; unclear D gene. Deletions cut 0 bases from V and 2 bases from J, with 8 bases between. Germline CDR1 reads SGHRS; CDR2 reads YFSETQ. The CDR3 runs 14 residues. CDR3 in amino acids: CASSLGWENYGYTF. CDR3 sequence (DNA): TGCGCCAGCAGCTTGGGATGGGAGAACTATGGCTACACCTTC.

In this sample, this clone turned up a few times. The CDR3 DNA reads TGTGCCAGCAGCTTAGAACGGCGGGGCAACTATGGCTACACCTTC. It encodes CASSLERRGNYGYTF. This chain uses TRBV11-2 with TRBJ1-2, with D possibly being TRBD1 (5 bases). Looked up from germline, CDR1 is SGHAT and CDR2 is FQNNGV. The CDR3 runs 15 residues. V lost 0 bases to trimming and J lost 2 bases, with 10 bases between them.

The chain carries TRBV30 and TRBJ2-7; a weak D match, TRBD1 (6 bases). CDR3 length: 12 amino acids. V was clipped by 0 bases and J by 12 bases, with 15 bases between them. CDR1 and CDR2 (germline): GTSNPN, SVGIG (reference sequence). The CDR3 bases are TGTGCCTGGAGTGTACAAAGGGGGTCCCGGTACTTC. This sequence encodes CAWSVQRGSRYF.

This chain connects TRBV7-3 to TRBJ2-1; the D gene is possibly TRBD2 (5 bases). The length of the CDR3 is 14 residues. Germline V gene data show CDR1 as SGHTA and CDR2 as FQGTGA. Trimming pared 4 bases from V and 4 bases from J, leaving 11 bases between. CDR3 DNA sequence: TGTGCCAGCAGCTCCGGACTGGCGTACAATGAGCAGTTCTTC. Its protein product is CASSSGLAYNEQFF.

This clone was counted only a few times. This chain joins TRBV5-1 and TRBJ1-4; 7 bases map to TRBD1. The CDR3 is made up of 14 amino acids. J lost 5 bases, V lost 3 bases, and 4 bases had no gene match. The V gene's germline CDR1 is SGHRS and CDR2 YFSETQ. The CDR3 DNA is TGCGCCAGCAGCTCCGGGACAGCGAATGAAAAACTGTTTTTT. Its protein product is CASSSGTANEKLFF.

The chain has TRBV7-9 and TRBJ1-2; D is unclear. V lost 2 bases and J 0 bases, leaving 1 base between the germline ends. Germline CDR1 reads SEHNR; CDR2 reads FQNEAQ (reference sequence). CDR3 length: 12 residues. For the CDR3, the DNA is TGTGCCAGCAGCTTAACTAACTATGGCTACACCTTC. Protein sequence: CASSLTNYGYTF.

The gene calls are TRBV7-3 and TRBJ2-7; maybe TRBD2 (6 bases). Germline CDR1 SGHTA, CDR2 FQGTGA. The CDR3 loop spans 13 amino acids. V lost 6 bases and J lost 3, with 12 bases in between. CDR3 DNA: TGTGCCAGCAGGGACTACCCTAACTACGAGCAGTACTTC. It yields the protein CASRDYPNYEQYF. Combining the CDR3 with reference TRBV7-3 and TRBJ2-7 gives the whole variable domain GAGVSQTPSNKVTEKGKYVELRCDPISGHTALYWYRQSLGQGPEFLIYFQGTGAADDSGLPNDRFFAVRPEGSVSTLKIQRTERGDSAVYLCASRDYPNYEQYFGPGTRLTVT.

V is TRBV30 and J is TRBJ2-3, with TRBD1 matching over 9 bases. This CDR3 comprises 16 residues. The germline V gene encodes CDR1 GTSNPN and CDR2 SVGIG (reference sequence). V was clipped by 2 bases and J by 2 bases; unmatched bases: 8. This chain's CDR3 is CAWSPTGTGFTDTQYF. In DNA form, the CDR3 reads TGTGCCTGGAGTCCGACCGGGACAGGGTTCACAGATACGCAGTATTTT.

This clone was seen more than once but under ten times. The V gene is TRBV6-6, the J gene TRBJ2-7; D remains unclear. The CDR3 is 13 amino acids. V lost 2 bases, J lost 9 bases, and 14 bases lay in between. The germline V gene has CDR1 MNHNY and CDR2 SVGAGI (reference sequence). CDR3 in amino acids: CASSYDIWKGQYF. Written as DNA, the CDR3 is TGTGCCAGCAGTTACGATATCTGGAAAGGGCAGTACTTC.

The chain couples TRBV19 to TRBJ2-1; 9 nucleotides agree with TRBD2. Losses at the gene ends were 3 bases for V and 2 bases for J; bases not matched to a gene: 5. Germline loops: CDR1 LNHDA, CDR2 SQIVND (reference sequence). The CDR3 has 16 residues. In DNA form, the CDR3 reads TGTGCCAGTAGTATGAGGGCTAGCGGGACCTACAATGAGCAGTTCTTC. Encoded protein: CASSMRASGTYNEQFF. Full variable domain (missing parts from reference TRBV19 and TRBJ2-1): DGGITQSPKYLFRKEGQNVTLSCEQNLNHDAMYWYRQDPGQGLRLIYYSQIVNDFQKGDIAEGYSVSREKKESFPLTVTSAQKNPTAFYLCASSMRASGTYNEQFFGPGTRLTVL.

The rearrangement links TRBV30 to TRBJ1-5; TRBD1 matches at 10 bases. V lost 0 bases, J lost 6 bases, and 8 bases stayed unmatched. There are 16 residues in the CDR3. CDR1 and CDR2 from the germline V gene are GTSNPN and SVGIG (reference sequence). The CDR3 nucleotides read TGTGCCTGGAGTGTAGAGGGACAGGGGAGAGGTCAGCCCCAGCATTTT. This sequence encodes CAWSVEGQGRGQPQHF.

The CDR3 nucleotides are TGTGCCAGCAGCCCGACCCATGGAAACACCATATATTTT. Translating it yields CASSPTHGNTIYF. This sequence joins TRBV7-3 and TRBJ1-3; D not resolved. The CDR3 consists of 13 residues. Germline assignment: CDR1 SGHTA and CDR2 FQGTGA. V lost 5 bases and J 3 bases, leaving 8 bases between the germline ends.

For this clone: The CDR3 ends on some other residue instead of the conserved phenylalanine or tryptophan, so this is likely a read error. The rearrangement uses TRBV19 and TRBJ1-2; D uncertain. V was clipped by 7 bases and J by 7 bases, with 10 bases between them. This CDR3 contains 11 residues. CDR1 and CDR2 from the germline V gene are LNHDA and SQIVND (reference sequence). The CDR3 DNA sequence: TGTGCCAGTAAAGAGGGTGCTGGCTACACCCTC. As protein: CASKEGAGYTL.

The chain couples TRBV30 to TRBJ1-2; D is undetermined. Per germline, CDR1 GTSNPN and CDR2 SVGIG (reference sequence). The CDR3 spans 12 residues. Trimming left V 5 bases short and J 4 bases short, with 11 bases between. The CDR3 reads CAWGPQAYGYTF. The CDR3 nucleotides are TGTGCCTGGGGCCCCCAGGCCTATGGCTACACCTTC.

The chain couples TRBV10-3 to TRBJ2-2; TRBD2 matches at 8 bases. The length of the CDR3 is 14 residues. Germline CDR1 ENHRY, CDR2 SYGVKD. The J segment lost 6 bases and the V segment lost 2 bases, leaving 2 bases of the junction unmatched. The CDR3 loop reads CAISEEGLAGELFF. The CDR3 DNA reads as TGTGCCATCAGTGAGGAGGGACTAGCCGGGGAGCTGTTTTTT.

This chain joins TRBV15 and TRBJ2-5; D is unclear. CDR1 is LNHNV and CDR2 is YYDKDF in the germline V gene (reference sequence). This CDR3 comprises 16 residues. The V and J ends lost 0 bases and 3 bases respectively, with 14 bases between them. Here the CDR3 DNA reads TGTGCCACCAGCAGAGAGGTTGTCTTAACCAAAGAGACCCAGTACTTC. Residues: CATSREVVLTKETQYF.

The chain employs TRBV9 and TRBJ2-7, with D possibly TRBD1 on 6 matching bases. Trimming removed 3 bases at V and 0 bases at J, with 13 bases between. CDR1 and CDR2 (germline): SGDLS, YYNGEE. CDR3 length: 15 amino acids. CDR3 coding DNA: TGTGCCAGCAGCGGGGGGCAGGGCCACTCCTACGAGCAGTACTTC. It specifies CASSGGQGHSYEQYF.

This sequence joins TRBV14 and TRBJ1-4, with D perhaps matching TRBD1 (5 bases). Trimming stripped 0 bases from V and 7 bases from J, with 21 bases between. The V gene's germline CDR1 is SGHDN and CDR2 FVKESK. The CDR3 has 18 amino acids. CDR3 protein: CASSQDGAGWNSFEKLFF. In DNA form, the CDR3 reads TGTGCCAGCAGCCAAGATGGGGCAGGTTGGAACTCCTTTGAAAAACTGTTTTTT.